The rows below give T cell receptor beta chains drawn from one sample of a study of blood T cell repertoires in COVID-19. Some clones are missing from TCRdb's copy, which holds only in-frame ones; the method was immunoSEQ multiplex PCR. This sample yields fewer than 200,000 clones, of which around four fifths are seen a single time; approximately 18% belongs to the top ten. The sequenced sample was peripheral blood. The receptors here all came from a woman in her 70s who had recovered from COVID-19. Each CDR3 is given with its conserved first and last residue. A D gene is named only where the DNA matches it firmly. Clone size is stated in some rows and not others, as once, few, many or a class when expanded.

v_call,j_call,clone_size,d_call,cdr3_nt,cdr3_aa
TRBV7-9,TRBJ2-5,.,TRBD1,TGTGCCAGCGAGGGGGCCCAAGAGACCCAGTACTTC,CASEGAQETQYF
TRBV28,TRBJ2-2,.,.,TGTGCCAGCAGCCGCGCCGGGTTCTCCACCGGGGAGCTGTTTTTT,CASSRAGFSTGELFF
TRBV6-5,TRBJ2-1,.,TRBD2,TGTGCCAGCACGGGGGGGCAAGGGGCTGAGCAGTTCTTC,CASTGGQGAEQFF
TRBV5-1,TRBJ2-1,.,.,TGCGCCAGCAGCTTGGTCTTAGACCTCGGGAATGAGCAGTTCTTC,CASSLVLDLGNEQFF
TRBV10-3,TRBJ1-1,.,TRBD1,TGTGCCATCAGTGAGTCGCAGGGGGTCGGGAACACTGAAGCTTTCTTT,CAISESQGVGNTEAFF
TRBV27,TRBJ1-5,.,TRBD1,TGTGCCAGCAGTACCTACAGGGGGTCTCAGCCCCAGCATTTT,CASSTYRGSQPQHF
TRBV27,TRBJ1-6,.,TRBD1,TGTGCCAGCAGTTGGGGACAGGGCCCTAATTCACCCCTCCACTTT,CASSWGQGPNSPLHF
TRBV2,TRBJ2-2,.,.,TGTGCCAGCAGTGGGGGGCAGGTTGGGCGGGAGCTGTTTTTT,CASSGGQVGRELFF
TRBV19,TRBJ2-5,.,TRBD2,TGTGCCAGTAGTAGGACTAGCGGGGGGCGGAGGGAGACCCAGTACTTC,CASSRTSGGRRETQYF
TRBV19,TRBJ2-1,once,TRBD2,TGTGCCAGTAGTACCCGGACTAGCTCAGTTGGGGATGAGCAGTTCTTC,CASSTRTSSVGDEQFF
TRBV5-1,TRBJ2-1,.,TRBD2,TGCGCCAGCAGCCAAGCCGAGCGGGGGCCCAACAATGAGCAGTTCTTC,CASSQAERGPNNEQFF
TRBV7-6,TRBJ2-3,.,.,TGTGCCAGCAGCTTAGGAGCTAGCACCACAGATACGCAGTATTTT,CASSLGASTTDTQYF
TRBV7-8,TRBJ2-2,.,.,TGTGCCAGCAGCTTAGGGTGGTGGGGGGACGGGGAGCTGTTTTTT,CASSLGWWGDGELFF
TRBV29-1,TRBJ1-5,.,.,TGCAGCGTTGGCCGCGGGGGCGCCGGTCAGCCCCAGCATTTT,CSVGRGGAGQPQHF
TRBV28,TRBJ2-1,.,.,TGTGCCAGCAGTTCCCGACAGCCGCCCTCCTACAATGAGCAGTTCTTC,CASSSRQPPSYNEQFF
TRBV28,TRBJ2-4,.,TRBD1,TGTGCCAGCAGTCCATCTCCGGACAGGCCCAACATTCAGTACTTC,CASSPSPDRPNIQYF
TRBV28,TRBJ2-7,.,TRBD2,TGTGCCAGCAGTCCCGGCGGGAGCTCTCCCTACGAGCAGTACTTC,CASSPGGSSPYEQYF
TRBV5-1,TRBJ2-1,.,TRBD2,TGCGCCAGCAGCCACTACCCAGCGGGAGGGCGCTACAATGAGCAGTTCTTC,CASSHYPAGGRYNEQFF
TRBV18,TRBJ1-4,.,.,TGTGCCAGCTCACCAGGGAGTCGGCGCGAAAAACTGTTTTTT,CASSPGSRREKLFF
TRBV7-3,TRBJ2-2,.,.,TGTGCCAGCAGCACACCTACCGGGGAGCTGTTTTTT,CASSTPTGELFF
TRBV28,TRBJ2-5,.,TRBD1,TGCACCACGGACAGGGGGAAGGGGGAGACCCAGTACTTC,CTTDRGKGETQYF
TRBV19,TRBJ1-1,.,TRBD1,TGTGCCAGTGGAGGACAGGCAGGACCAAGGGCTTTCTTT,CASGGQAGPRAFF
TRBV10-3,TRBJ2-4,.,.,TGTGCCACCGGGCCCCGGGACAAAAACATTCAGTACTTC,CATGPRDKNIQYF
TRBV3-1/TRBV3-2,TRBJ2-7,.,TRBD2,TGTGCCAGCAGCCAAAAACTAGCGGCGTACGAGCAGTACTTC,CASSQKLAAYEQYF
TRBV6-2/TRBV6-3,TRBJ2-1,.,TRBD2,TGTGCCAGCAGCGCCGGGACTAGCGGGGGCTCCTACAATGAGCAGTTCTTC,CASSAGTSGGSYNEQFF
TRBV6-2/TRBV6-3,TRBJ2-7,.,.,TGTGCCAGCAGCCCCCTGGGAGCCCAAGACTACGAGCAGTACTTC,CASSPLGAQDYEQYF
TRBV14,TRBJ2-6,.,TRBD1,TGTGCCAGCAGCCATCCGGGACAGGGGGGTAGCGGGGCCAACGTCCTGACTTTC,CASSHPGQGGSGANVLTF
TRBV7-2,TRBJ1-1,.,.,TGTGCCAGCAGCAGGGGGACGGTTAACACTGAAGCTTTCTTT,CASSRGTVNTEAFF
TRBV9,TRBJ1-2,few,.,TGTGCCAGCAGCGTAGGCGAGAATTTCTATGGCTACACCTTC,CASSVGENFYGYTF
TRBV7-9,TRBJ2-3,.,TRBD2,TGTGCCAGCAGTCTCGGGCGGGAGGGTGTGACAGATACGCAGTATTTT,CASSLGREGVTDTQYF
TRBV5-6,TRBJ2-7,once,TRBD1,TGTGCCAGCAGCTTTGGCAGGGGGTACGAGCAGTACTTC,CASSFGRGYEQYF
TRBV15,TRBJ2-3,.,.,TGTGCCACCAGCAGAGACCCGGGCAGGGGTATGGATACGCAGTATTTT,CATSRDPGRGMDTQYF
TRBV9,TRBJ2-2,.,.,TGTGCCAGCAGCGCCTTTGCCGGGGAGCTGTTTTTT,CASSAFAGELFF
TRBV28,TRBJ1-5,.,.,TGTGCCAGCAGTCCCTCGGGAGGCAATCAGCCCCAGCATTTT,CASSPSGGNQPQHF
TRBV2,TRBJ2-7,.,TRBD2,TGTGCCAGCAGGCCTCTTTCCAGCGGGGGACACGAGCAGTACTTC,CASRPLSSGGHEQYF
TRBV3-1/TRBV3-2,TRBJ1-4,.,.,TGTGCCAGCAGCCAAGAGGGGGGGCGGCTGTTTTTT,CASSQEGGRLFF
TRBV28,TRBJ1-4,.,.,TGTGCCAGCGGCAAGGGGGGGGCAACTAATGAAAAACTGTTTTTT,CASGKGGATNEKLFF
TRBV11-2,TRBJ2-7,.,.,TGTGCCAGCAGCTTAGAAGGGGTGGGGCAGTACTTC,CASSLEGVGQYF
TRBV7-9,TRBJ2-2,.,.,TGTGCCAGCAGCTTCGGCCCGGCGGGGACCGGGGAGCTGTTTTTT,CASSFGPAGTGELFF
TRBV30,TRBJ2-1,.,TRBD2,TGTGCCTGGAGTCCCCTAGCGGGAGGGCCGTACAATGAGCAGTTCTTC,CAWSPLAGGPYNEQFF
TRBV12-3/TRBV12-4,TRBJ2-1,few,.,TGTGCCAGCAGTGGAGTCCGCTACAATGAGCAGTTCTTC,CASSGVRYNEQFF
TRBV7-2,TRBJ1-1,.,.,TGTGCCAGCAGACCTGGGGGGGCTTGGGCGAACACTGAAGCTTTCTTT,CASRPGGAWANTEAFF
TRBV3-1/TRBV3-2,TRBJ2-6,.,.,TGTGCCAGCAGCCCCCAGAGGGCGTCGGCTGGGGCCAACGTCCTGACTTTC,CASSPQRASAGANVLTF
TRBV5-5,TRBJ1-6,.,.,TGTGCCAGCAGCTTGGGGGGCAGGGCCGCCGATTCACCCCTCCACTTT,CASSLGGRAADSPLHF
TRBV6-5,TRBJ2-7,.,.,TGTGCCAGCAGTTACCCCGCTAGGGCCGCGGGGGAGCAGTACTTC,CASSYPARAAGEQYF
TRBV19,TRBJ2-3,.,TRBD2,TGTGCCAGTAGCCGATTAGCGGGGGGGAGCACAGATACGCAGTATTTT,CASSRLAGGSTDTQYF